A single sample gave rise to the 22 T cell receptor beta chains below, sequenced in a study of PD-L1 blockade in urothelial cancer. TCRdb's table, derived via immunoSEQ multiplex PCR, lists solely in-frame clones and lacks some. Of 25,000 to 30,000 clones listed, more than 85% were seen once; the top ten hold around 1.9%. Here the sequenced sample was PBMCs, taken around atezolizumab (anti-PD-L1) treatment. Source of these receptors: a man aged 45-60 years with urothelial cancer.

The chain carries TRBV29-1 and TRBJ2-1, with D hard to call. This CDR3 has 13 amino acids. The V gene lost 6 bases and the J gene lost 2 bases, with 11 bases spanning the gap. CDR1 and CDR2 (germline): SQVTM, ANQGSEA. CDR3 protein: CSVIARAYNEQFF. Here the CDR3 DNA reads TGCAGCGTGATAGCACGGGCCTACAATGAGCAGTTCTTC.

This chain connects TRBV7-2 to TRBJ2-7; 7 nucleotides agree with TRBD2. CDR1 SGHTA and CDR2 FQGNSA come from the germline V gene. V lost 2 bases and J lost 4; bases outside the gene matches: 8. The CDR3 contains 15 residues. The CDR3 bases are TGTGCCAGCAGCTTATTTGCGGGAGAAGGGTACGAGCAGTACTTC. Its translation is CASSLFAGEGYEQYF.

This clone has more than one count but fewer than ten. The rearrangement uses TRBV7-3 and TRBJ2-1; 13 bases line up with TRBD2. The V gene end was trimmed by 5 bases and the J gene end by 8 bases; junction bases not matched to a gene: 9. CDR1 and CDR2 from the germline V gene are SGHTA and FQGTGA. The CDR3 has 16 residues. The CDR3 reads CASSPLTSGGAHEQFF. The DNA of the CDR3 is TGTGCCAGCAGCCCCCTCACTAGCGGGGGGGCCCATGAGCAGTTCTTC.

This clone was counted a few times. The CDR3 DNA reads TGTGCCAGCAGTTACAGGGTTAGCAATCAGCCCCAGCATTTT. It is translated as CASSYRVSNQPQHF. The genes are TRBV27 and TRBJ1-5; D is perhaps TRBD1 (6 bases). The V end was cut by 4 bases, the J end by 0 bases, with 7 bases between. CDR1 and CDR2 from the germline V gene are MNHEY and SMNVEV (reference sequence). The CDR3 loop spans 14 amino acids.

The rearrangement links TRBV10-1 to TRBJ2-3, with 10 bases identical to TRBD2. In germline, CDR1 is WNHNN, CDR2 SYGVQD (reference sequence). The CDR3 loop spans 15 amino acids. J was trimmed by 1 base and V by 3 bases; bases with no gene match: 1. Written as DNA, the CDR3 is TGCGCCAGCAGTGATACTAGCGGGGGCACAGATACGCAGTATTTT. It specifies CASSDTSGGTDTQYF.

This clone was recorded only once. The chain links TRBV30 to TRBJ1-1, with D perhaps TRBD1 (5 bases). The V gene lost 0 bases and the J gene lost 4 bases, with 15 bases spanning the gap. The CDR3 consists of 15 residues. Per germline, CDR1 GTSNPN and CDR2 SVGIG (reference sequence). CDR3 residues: CAWSVQEVGGTEAFF. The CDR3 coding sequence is TGTGCCTGGAGTGTACAAGAGGTCGGGGGCACTGAAGCTTTCTTT.

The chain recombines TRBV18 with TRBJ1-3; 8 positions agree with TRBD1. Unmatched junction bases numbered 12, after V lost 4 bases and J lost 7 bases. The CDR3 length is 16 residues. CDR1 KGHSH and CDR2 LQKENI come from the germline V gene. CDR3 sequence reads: CASSQPGQELGNTIYF. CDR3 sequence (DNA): TGTGCCAGCTCACAACCGGGACAGGAGCTGGGCAACACCATATATTTT.

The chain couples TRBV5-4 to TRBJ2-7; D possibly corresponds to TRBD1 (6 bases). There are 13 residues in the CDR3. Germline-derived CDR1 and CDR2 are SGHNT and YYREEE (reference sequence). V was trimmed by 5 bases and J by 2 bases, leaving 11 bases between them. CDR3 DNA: TGTGCCAGCAGGCCACAGGGAGCCTACGAGCAGTACTTC. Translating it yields CASRPQGAYEQYF.

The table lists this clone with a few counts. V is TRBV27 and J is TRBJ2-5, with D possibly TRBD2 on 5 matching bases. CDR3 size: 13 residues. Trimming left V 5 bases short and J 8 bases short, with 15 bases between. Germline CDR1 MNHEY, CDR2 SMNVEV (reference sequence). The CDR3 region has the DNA TGTGCCAGCAGTCCACCTGGTCGGGAAACCCAGTACTTC. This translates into CASSPPGRETQYF.

Here the CDR3 reads CSAERGQGSGYTF. DNA of the CDR3: TGCAGCGCCGAAAGAGGCCAGGGAAGCGGCTACACCTTC. The rearrangement uses TRBV29-1 and TRBJ1-2, with a possible D match to TRBD1 (5 bases). Germline V lookup: CDR1 SQVTM, CDR2 ANQGSEA. The V end was cut by 7 bases, the J end by 8 bases, with 20 bases between. The CDR3 sequence is 13 residues long.

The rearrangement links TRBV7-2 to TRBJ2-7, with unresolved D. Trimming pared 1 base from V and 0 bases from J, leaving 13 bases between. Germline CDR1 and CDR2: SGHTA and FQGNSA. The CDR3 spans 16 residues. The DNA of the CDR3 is TGTGCCAGCAGCTTAGAGGAGACGGTAAGCTCCTACGAGCAGTACTTC. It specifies CASSLEETVSSYEQYF.

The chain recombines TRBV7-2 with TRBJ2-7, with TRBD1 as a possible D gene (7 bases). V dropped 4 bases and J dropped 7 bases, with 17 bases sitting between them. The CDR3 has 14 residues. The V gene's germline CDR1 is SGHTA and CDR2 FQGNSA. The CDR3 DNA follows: TGTGCCAGCAGCTCTCCAGGGGGGTTTTCGGAGCAGTACTTC. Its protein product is CASSSPGGFSEQYF.

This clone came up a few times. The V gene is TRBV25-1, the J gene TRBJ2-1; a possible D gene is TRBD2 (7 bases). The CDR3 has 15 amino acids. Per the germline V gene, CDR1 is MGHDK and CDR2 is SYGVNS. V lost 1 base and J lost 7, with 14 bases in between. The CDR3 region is CASSESRGGPNEQFF. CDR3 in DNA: TGTGCCAGCAGTGAATCCAGGGGAGGGCCGAATGAGCAGTTCTTC.

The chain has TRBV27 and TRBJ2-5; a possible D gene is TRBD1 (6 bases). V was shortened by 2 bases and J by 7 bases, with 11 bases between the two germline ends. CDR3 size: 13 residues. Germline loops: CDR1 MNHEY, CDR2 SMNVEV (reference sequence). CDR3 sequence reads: CASSLGTRGTQYF. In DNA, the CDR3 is TGTGCCAGCAGTTTAGGTACCAGGGGGACCCAGTACTTC.

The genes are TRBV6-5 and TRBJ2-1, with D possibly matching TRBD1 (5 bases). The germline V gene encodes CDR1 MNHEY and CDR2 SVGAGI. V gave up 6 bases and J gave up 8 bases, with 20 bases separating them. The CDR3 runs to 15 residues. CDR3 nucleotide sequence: TGTGCCAGCAGCCCTAGACAGATTCGAGTCCATGAGCAGTTCTTC. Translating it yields CASSPRQIRVHEQFF.

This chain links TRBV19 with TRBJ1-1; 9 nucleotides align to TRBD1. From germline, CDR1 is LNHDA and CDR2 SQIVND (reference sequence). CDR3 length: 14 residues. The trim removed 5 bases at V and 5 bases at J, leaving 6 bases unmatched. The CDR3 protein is CASSVQGARTEAFF. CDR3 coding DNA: TGTGCCAGTAGTGTACAGGGGGCTCGGACTGAAGCTTTCTTT.

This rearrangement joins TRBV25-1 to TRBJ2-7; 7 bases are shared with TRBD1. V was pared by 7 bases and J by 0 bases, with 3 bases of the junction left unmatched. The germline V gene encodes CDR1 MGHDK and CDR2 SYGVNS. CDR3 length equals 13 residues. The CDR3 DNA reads TGTGCCAGCACGGGACAGAACTCCTACGAGCAGTACTTC. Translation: CASTGQNSYEQYF.

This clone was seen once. The CDR3 here is CAWAAGTGVGGSYEQYF. The CDR3 coding sequence is TGTGCCTGGGCAGCCGGGACAGGGGTTGGTGGCTCCTACGAGCAGTACTTC. The V call is TRBV30, the J call TRBJ2-7; 10 positions agree with TRBD1. CDR3 length: 17 residues. CDR1 is GTSNPN and CDR2 is SVGIG in the germline V gene (reference sequence). Trimming cost V 5 bases and J 0 bases; bases outside gene matches: 13.

The CDR3 bases are TGCAGTGCTCCCTACTATGGCTACACCTTC. This sequence encodes CSAPYYGYTF. J is TRBJ1-2 and V is TRBV20-1; D gene uncertain. Trimming pared 5 bases from V and 3 bases from J, leaving 4 bases between. The CDR3 runs 10 residues. Germline V gene lookup returns CDR1 DFQATT and CDR2 SNEGSKA (reference sequence).

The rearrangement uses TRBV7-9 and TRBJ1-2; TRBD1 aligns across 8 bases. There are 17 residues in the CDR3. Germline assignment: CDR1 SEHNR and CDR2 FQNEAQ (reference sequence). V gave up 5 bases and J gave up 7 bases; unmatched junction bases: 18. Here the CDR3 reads CASSPPKTETGDGGYTF. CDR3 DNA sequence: TGTGCCAGCAGCCCCCCAAAGACCGAGACAGGGGACGGTGGCTACACCTTC.

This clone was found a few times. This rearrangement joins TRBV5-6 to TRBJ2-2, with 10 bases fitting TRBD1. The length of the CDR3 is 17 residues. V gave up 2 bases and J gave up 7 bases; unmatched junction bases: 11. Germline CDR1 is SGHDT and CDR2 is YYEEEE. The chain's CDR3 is CASSFSGTGVHGGELFF. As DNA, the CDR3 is TGTGCCAGCAGCTTTTCTGGGACAGGGGTTCATGGCGGGGAGCTGTTTTTT.

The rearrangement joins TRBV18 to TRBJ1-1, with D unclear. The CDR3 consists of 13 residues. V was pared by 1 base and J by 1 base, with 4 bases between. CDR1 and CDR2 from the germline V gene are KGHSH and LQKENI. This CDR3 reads CASSPLQNTEAFF. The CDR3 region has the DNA TGTGCCAGCTCACCACTACAGAACACTGAAGCTTTCTTT.